One and the same sample provided the 27 T cell receptor beta chains below, sequenced in a study of shared clonotypes between healthy human individuals. The protocol was immunoSEQ multiplex PCR, while the TCRdb copy is restricted to in-frame clones and leaves out a portion. The sample carries hundreds of thousands of clones, approximately 74% recorded once. Material for sequencing was memory CD4+ T cells sorted from blood. Subset reported: CD45RA-negative fraction. These receptors came from a woman in her thirties in good health.

The genes are TRBV11-2 and TRBJ2-4; 7 positions match TRBD1. CDR1 is SGHAT, CDR2 FQNNGV, per germline. CDR3 length: 15 residues. With 3 bases clipped from V and 5 bases from J, the junction kept 7 bases outside the gene matches. CDR3 protein: CASSFRGGGENIQYF. CDR3 bases: TGTGCCAGCAGCTTTAGAGGGGGCGGCGAAAACATTCAGTACTTC.

This chain joins TRBV11-2 and TRBJ2-7; 11 bases line up with TRBD1. The CDR3 length is 16 residues. Germline lookup yields CDR1 SGHAT and CDR2 FQNNGV. V gave up 5 bases and J gave up 2 bases; unmatched junction bases: 8. CDR3 in DNA: TGTGCCAGCAGCGGCGGACAGGGGGCGGAAGCCTACGAGCAGTACTTC. Encoded protein: CASSGGQGAEAYEQYF. Based on the CDR3 plus reference TRBV11-2 and TRBJ2-7, the full variable domain is EAGVAQSPRYKIIEKRQSVAFWCNPISGHATLYWYQQILGQGPKLLIQFQNNGVVDDSQLPKDRFSAERLKGVDSTLKIQPAKLEDSAVYLCASSGGQGAEAYEQYFGPGTRLTVT.

A remark on this clone: Its ends do not fully match the called genes, so a read error is possible. The V call is TRBV5-1, the J call TRBJ2-3; 8 bases match TRBD1. Germline V gene data show CDR1 as SGHRS and CDR2 as YFSETQ. The CDR3 length is 16 residues. In DNA, the CDR3 is TGCGCCAGCAGCTTGGGGCAGGGGGCAAGTACAGATATGCAGTATTTT. Protein: CASSLGQGASTDMQYF.

The rearrangement uses TRBV29-1 and TRBJ2-1; 10 bases map to TRBD2. V lost 4 bases, J lost 3 bases, and 9 bases stayed unmatched. The CDR3 extends over 16 amino acids. The germline V gene has CDR1 SQVTM and CDR2 ANQGSEA. CDR3 nucleotide sequence: TGCAGCGTTGCTTTGGCTAGCGGGAGAAACTACAATGAGCAGTTCTTC. Residues: CSVALASGRNYNEQFF.

The chain couples TRBV7-3 to TRBJ2-1; no reliable D call. Germline lookup yields CDR1 SGHTA and CDR2 FQGTGA. The CDR3 is 14 amino acids. V lost 1 base to trimming and J lost 6 bases, with 10 bases between them. The CDR3 here is CASSLISSGNEQFF. CDR3 bases: TGTGCCAGCAGCTTAATAAGTAGTGGCAATGAGCAGTTCTTC. Full variable domain (remainder filled in from reference TRBV7-3 and TRBJ2-1): GAGVSQTPSNKVTEKGKYVELRCDPISGHTALYWYRQSLGQGPEFLIYFQGTGAADDSGLPNDRFFAVRPEGSVSTLKIQRTERGDSAVYLCASSLISSGNEQFFGPGTRLTVL.

The rearrangement joins TRBV18 to TRBJ2-7; TRBD2 is a possible D gene (6 bases). CDR1 and CDR2 from the germline V gene are KGHSH and LQKENI. The CDR3 sequence is 14 residues long. V was clipped by 2 bases and J by 0 bases, with 8 bases between them. The CDR3 region has the DNA TGTGCCAGCTCACCAGGCGGGAACTCCTACGAGCAGTACTTC. Protein: CASSPGGNSYEQYF.

The rearrangement joins TRBV5-1 to TRBJ2-5, with D unresolved. Trimming stripped 2 bases from V and 1 base from J, with 9 bases between. The length of the CDR3 is 14 residues. Germline-derived CDR1 and CDR2 are SGHRS and YFSETQ. The DNA of the CDR3 is TGCGCCAGCAGCTTCCAGCCCGGCCAAGAGACCCAGTACTTC. As protein: CASSFQPGQETQYF. The entire variable domain, with the rest obtained from reference TRBV5-1 and TRBJ2-5, is as follows: KAGVTQTPRYLIKTRGQQVTLSCSPISGHRSVSWYQQTPGQGLQFLFEYFSETQRNKGNFPGRFSGRQFSNSRSEMNVSTLELGDSALYLCASSFQPGQETQYFGPGTRLLVL.

This clone was picked up one time. V usage is TRBV5-8 and J usage is TRBJ1-1; D is ambiguous. Germline V gene lookup returns CDR1 SGHTS and CDR2 YDEGEE. The CDR3 spans 14 residues. Trimming took off 0 bases at V and 0 bases at J, with 6 bases between the two ends. CDR3 amino acids: CASSLVWLNTEAFF. CDR3 coding DNA: TGTGCCAGCAGCTTGGTGTGGCTGAACACTGAAGCTTTCTTT.

The V call is TRBV4-1, the J call TRBJ2-7, with D tentatively TRBD1 (6 bases). The germline V gene has CDR1 MGHRA and CDR2 YSYEKL. Trimming pared 5 bases from V and 2 bases from J, leaving 19 bases between. This CDR3 is built from 16 residues. Written as DNA, the CDR3 is TGCGCCAGCAGCTATCTTCCGGGACACGCAGCCTACGAGCAGTACTTC. This encodes CASSYLPGHAAYEQYF.

This clone has only a few counts. Mismatch with germline at one junction end may stem from a read error. This sample also contains other DNA sequences that code for the same CDR3. The V and J genes are TRBV4-1 and TRBJ2-1, with D tentatively TRBD2 (5 bases). CDR3 length: 15 residues. Per germline, CDR1 MGHRA and CDR2 YSYEKL. This CDR3 is CASSQVGSSYNEQFF. In DNA, the CDR3 is TGTGCCAGCAGCCAAGTTGGGAGCTCCTACAATGAGCAGTTCTTC.

This chain joins TRBV5-4 and TRBJ2-5; 12 bases fit TRBD2. V shed 4 bases and J 5 bases; nucleotides not matched to a gene: 6. The germline CDR1 and CDR2 sequences are SGHNT and YYREEE (reference sequence). This CDR3 is 15 amino acids long. The DNA of the CDR3 is TGTGCCAGCAGCCGGACTAGCGGGATCGGTGAGACCCAGTACTTC. Translated, it gives CASSRTSGIGETQYF.

The rearrangement uses TRBV4-1 and TRBJ2-1, with D perhaps matching TRBD1 (6 bases). Trimming removed 1 base at V and 2 bases at J, with 15 bases between. The CDR3 runs to 17 residues. CDR1 and CDR2 from the germline V gene are MGHRA and YSYEKL. The chain's CDR3 is CASSQAGGGTTYNEQFF. The CDR3 nucleotides read TGCGCCAGCAGCCAAGCTGGGGGCGGAACGACCTACAATGAGCAGTTCTTC.

With regard to this clone: The same CDR3 also results from other DNA sequences found in this sample. DNA of the CDR3: TGTGCCAGCAGTTCATCAGGGGCCACTAATGAAAAACTGTTTTTT. This gives the protein CASSSSGATNEKLFF. The chain has TRBV27 and TRBJ1-4; TRBD1 is a possible D gene (6 bases). Germline loops: CDR1 MNHEY, CDR2 SMNVEV (reference sequence). V lost 4 bases and J 2 bases, leaving 11 bases between the germline ends. The CDR3 runs 15 residues.

The chain uses TRBV5-6 and TRBJ1-2; D gene uncertain. Germline loops: CDR1 SGHDT, CDR2 YYEEEE. V was trimmed by 0 bases and J by 8 bases, leaving 8 bases between them. The CDR3 runs 12 residues. In nucleotides, the CDR3 is TGTGCCAGCAGCTTGGAATTGGGGGGCTACACCTTC. This translates into CASSLELGGYTF. Complete variable domain (other parts from reference TRBV5-6 and TRBJ1-2): DAGVTQSPTHLIKTRGQQVTLRCSPKSGHDTVSWYQQALGQGPQFIFQYYEEEERQRGNFPDRFSGHQFPNYSSELNVNALLLGDSALYLCASSLELGGYTFGSGTRLTVV.

This clone was detected only a few times. The rearrangement links TRBV6-1 to TRBJ1-2; 8 bases are a match to TRBD1. Germline V lookup: CDR1 MNHNS, CDR2 SASEGT. This CDR3 is 16 amino acids long. Trimming took 8 bases from V and 4 from J; bases not matched to a gene: 15. The CDR3 spells CASRAVQGAFVYGYTF. The CDR3 coding sequence is TGTGCCAGCCGTGCCGTGCAGGGGGCGTTCGTCTATGGCTACACCTTC.

V usage is TRBV5-1 and J usage is TRBJ2-7; 8 bases agree with TRBD1. In germline, CDR1 is SGHRS, CDR2 YFSETQ. Germline trimming cut 4 bases from V and 1 base from J; bases unmatched to any gene: 7. The CDR3 length is 15 residues. CDR3 sequence: CASSPYRGNSYEQYF. The CDR3 DNA is TGCGCCAGCAGCCCATACAGGGGGAATTCCTACGAGCAGTACTTC.

In this sample, this clone turned up a few times. The chain carries TRBV7-8 and TRBJ1-5; 7 bases align to TRBD1. The trim removed 5 bases at V and 1 base at J, leaving 11 bases unmatched. CDR3 size: 17 residues. The germline gives CDR1 SGHVS, CDR2 FQNEAQ. The DNA of the CDR3 is TGTGCCAGCAGCCCAGGACCACAGGGGACGAGCAATCAGCCCCAGCATTTT. Translating gives CASSPGPQGTSNQPQHF.

In this sample, this clone turned up a few times. Other DNA sequences in the same sample also yield this CDR3. The chain's CDR3 is CASRRTSQETQYF. The CDR3 DNA sequence: TGTGCCAGCAGACGGACTAGCCAAGAGACCCAGTACTTC. The chain couples TRBV2 to TRBJ2-5; 7 bases agree with TRBD2. V lost 6 bases and J lost 1; bases outside the gene matches: 2. From germline, CDR1 is SNHLY and CDR2 FYNNEI. The CDR3 sequence is 13 residues long.

The rearrangement uses TRBV6-5 and TRBJ2-2; D perhaps matches TRBD2 (6 bases). V was trimmed by 0 bases and J by 0 bases, leaving 8 bases between them. The CDR3 consists of 16 residues. Germline CDR1 and CDR2: MNHEY and SVGAGI. This chain's CDR3 is CASSYSGGPNTGELFF. CDR3 nucleotide sequence: TGTGCCAGCAGTTACTCCGGGGGACCGAACACCGGGGAGCTGTTTTTT.

The V gene is TRBV19, the J gene TRBJ2-2; TRBD1 might be the D (5 bases). The CDR3 extends over 13 amino acids. Germline assignment: CDR1 LNHDA and CDR2 SQIVND (reference sequence). Trimming shortened V by 7 bases and J by 2 bases, and 8 bases separated the two germline ends. CDR3 sequence (DNA): TGTGCCAGTAATCAGGGAAACACCGGGGAGCTGTTTTTT. Its translation: CASNQGNTGELFF.

This chain connects TRBV28 to TRBJ2-2; D gene uncertain. The germline V gene has CDR1 MDHEN and CDR2 SYDVKM. V was clipped by 6 bases and J by 3 bases, with 2 bases between them. CDR3 length: 11 residues. The CDR3 DNA sequence: TGTGCCAGCAGGGACACCGGGGAGCTGTTTTTT. It translates to CASRDTGELFF.

A remark on this clone: The same CDR3 arises from other DNA sequences in this sample as well. The chain links TRBV7-6 to TRBJ2-2; 11 bases agree with TRBD2. Trimming cost V 1 base and J 5 bases; bases outside gene matches: 0. The CDR3 totals 15 residues. CDR1 SGHVS and CDR2 FNYEAQ come from the germline V gene. CDR3 in DNA: TGTGCCAGCAGCTTAGGACTAGCGGGAACCGGGGAGCTGTTTTTT. Protein: CASSLGLAGTGELFF.

This chain links TRBV18 with TRBJ1-2; the D is unclear. Germline CDR1 KGHSH, CDR2 LQKENI. Trimming left V 3 bases short and J 2 bases short, with 7 bases between. The CDR3 loop spans 13 amino acids. For the CDR3, the DNA is TGTGCCAGCTCACCCTCGCCCAACTATGGCTACACCTTC. Protein: CASSPSPNYGYTF.

The chain employs TRBV5-1 and TRBJ2-5; tentatively, D is TRBD2 (7 bases). This CDR3 contains 14 residues. Trimming stripped 7 bases from V and 5 bases from J, with 18 bases between. Germline V gene sequence: CDR1 SGHRS, CDR2 YFSETQ. CDR3: CASSRGGARETQYF. CDR3 nucleotides: TGCGCCAGCTCCCGAGGGGGGGCTCGGGAGACCCAGTACTTC.

V and J are TRBV18 and TRBJ2-5; the match to TRBD1 covers 7 bases. V was clipped by 6 bases and J by 0 bases; unmatched bases: 4. The CDR3 runs to 14 residues. Looked up from germline, CDR1 is KGHSH and CDR2 is LQKENI. DNA for the CDR3: TGTGCCAGCTCGAGAGGACAGGACCAAGAGACCCAGTACTTC. Protein product: CASSRGQDQETQYF.

The V gene is TRBV5-1, the J gene TRBJ1-5; 7 nucleotides match TRBD1. Trimming at V came to 0 bases and at J to 7 bases, leaving 4 bases not matched to a gene. The CDR3 runs 14 residues. Germline CDR1 is SGHRS and CDR2 is YFSETQ. CDR3 in DNA: TGCGCCAGCAGCTTGGATGGGGGACAGCAGCCCCAGCATTTT. Translated: CASSLDGGQQPQHF.

With respect to this clone: The junction departs from germline at one end; a sequencing error may be responsible. This rearrangement joins TRBV4-2 to TRBJ1-3, with unresolved D. The CDR3 spans 14 residues. CDR1 LGHNA and CDR2 YNFKEQ come from the germline V gene. The CDR3 DNA is TGTGCCAGCAACCAAATTTCTTCTGGAAACACCATATATTTT. Its protein is CASNQISSGNTIYF.